The sequence of this TCR beta chain was determined in a study of CD8 T cells in Susac syndrome. This CDR3 spans 16 amino acids. V shed 5 bases and J shed 1 base, with 16 bases lying between them. The germline V gene has CDR1 SGHTA and CDR2 FQGNSA. RNA totalling about 0.5 to 1 ug underwent reverse transcription with random hexamers. TCRdb ran MiXCR on the immunoSEQ multiplex PCR reads and lists one entry per CDR3 protein. The table shows around 280,000 distinct CDR3 sequences, with about 92% occurring only once. Sequenced material: CD4+ T cells from PBMCs. The source is a human donor with multiple sclerosis. The chain uses TRBV7-2 and TRBJ2-3, with D possibly matching TRBD2 (6 bases). DNA for the CDR3: TGTGCCAGCAGCCAAGAGGTAGCGGTGGGCACAGATACGCAGTATTTT. This gives the protein CASSQEVAVGTDTQYF.